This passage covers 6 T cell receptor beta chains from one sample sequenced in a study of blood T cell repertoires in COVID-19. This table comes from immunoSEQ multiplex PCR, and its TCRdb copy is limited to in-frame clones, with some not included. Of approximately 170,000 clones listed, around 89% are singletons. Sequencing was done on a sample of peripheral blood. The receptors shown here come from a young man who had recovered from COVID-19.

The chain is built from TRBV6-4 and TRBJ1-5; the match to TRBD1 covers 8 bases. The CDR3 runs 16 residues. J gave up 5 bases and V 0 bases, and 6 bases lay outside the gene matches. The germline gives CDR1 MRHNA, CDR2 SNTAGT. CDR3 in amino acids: CASSDSRGHGDQPQHF. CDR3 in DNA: TGTGCCAGCAGTGACTCCAGGGGGCATGGCGATCAGCCCCAGCATTTT.

The CDR3 bases are TGTGCCTGGAGTGACGGGAGGGCGTACAATGAGCAGTTCTTC. It translates to CAWSDGRAYNEQFF. The V and J genes are TRBV30 and TRBJ2-1, with TRBD2 matching 8 bases. Trimming removed 1 base from V and 4 bases from J; junction bases left unmatched: 3. The CDR3 is 14 amino acids. Germline CDR1 reads GTSNPN; CDR2 reads SVGIG (reference sequence).

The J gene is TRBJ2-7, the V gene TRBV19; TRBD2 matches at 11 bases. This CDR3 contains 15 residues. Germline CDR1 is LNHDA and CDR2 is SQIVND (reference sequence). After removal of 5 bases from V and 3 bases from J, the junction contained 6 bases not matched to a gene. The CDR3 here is CASSRGLAELYEQYF. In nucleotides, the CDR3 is TGTGCCAGTAGTCGGGGACTAGCGGAGCTCTACGAGCAGTACTTC.

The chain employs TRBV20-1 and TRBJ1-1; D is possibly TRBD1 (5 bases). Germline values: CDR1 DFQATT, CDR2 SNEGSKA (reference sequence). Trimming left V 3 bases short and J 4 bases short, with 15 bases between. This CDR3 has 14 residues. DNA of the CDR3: TGCAGTGCTAGTTTCGGGGGGGGAAGCACTGAAGCTTTCTTT. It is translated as CSASFGGGSTEAFF.

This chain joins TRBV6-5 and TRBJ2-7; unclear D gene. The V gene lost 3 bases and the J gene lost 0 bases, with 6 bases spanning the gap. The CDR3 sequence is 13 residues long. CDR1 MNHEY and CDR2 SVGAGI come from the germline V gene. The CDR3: CASSYAASYEQYF. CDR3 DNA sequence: TGTGCCAGCAGTTATGCGGCCTCCTACGAGCAGTACTTC.

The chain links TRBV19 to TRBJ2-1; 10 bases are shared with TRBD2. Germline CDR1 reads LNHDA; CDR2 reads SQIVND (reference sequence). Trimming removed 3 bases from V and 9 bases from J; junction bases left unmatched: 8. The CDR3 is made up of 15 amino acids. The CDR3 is CASSMASGGHIEQFF. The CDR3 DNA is TGTGCCAGTAGTATGGCTAGCGGGGGACACATTGAGCAGTTCTTC.